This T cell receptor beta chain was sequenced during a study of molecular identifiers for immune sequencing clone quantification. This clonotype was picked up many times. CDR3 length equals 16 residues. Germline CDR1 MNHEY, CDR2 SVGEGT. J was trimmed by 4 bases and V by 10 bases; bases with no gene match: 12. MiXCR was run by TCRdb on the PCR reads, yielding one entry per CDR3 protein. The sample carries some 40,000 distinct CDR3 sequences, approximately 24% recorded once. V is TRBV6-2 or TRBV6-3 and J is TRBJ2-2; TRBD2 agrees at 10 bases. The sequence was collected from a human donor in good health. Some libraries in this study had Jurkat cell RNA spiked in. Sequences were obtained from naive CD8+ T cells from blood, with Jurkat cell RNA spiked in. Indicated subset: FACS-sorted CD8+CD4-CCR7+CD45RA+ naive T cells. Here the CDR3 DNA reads TGTGCCACCAAAACCGGGACTAGCGAAAGCACCGGGGAGCTGTTTTTT. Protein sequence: CATKTGTSESTGELFF.